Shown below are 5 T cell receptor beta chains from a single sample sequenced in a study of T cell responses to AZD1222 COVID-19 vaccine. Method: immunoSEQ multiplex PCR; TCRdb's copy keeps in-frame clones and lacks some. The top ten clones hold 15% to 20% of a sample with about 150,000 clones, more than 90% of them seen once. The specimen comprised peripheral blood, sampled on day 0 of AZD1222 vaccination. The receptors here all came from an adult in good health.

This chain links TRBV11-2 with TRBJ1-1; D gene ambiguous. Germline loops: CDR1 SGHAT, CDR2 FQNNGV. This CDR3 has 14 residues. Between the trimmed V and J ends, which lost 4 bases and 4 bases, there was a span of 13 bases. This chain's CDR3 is CASSSSAHGTEAFF. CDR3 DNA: TGTGCCAGCAGCTCGTCGGCTCACGGCACTGAAGCTTTCTTT.

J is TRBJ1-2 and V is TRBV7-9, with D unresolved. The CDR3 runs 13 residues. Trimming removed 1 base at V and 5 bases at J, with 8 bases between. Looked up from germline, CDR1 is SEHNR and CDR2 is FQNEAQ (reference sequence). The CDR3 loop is CASSLGGGYGYTF. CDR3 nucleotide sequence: TGTGCCAGCAGCTTAGGAGGAGGGTATGGCTACACCTTC.

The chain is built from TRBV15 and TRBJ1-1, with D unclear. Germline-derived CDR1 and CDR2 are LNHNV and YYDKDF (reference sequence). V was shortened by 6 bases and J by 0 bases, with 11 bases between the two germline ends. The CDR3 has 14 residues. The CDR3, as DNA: TGTGCCACCAGTCAGCACAGTCTGAACACTGAAGCTTTCTTT. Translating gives CATSQHSLNTEAFF.

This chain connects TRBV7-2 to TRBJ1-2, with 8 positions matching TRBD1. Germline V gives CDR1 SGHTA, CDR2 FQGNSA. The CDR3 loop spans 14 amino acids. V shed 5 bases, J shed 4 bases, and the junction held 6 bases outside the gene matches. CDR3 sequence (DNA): TGTGCCAGCAGCGGACAGGGAGGGAGCTATGGCTACACCTTC. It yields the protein CASSGQGGSYGYTF.

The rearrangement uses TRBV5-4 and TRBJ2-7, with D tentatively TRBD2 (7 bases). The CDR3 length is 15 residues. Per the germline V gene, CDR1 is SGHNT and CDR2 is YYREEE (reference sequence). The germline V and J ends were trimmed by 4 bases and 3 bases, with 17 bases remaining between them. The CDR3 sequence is CASSREGGLIYEQYF. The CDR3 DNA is TGTGCCAGCAGCCGTGAGGGGGGGCTTATCTACGAGCAGTACTTC.